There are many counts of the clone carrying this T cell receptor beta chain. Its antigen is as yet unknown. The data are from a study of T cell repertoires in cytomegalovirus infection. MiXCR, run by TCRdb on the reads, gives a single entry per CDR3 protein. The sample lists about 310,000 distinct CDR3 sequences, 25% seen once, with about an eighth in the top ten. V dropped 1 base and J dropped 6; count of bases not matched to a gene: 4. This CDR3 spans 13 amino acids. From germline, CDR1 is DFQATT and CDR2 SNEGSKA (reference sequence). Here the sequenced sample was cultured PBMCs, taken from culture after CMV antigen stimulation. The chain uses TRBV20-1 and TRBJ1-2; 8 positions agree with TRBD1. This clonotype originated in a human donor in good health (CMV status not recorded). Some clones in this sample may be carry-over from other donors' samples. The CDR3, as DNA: TGCAGTGCTAGAGGGGTCAGGGGGCATGGCTACACCTTC. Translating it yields CSARGVRGHGYTF.